The 2 T cell receptor beta chains below were found in one sample sequenced in a study of T cells expressing NK-cell markers. TCRdb reprocessed the 5' RACE reads and keeps a single row for each CDR3 protein, giving no DNA. The table for this sample gives roughly 20,000 distinct CDR3 sequences. Specimen: blood T cells: a sorted CD56 or NKG2C T cell subset, CD4+ or CD8+ T cells, or bulk PBMC T cells (not recorded which). The origin of the receptors is a man aged 18-70 years in good health.

This clonotype is called medium-sized based on its frequency. The chain has TRBV29-1 and TRBJ2-5; TCRdb returns TRBD1, unconfirmable since there is no DNA. Germline V gives CDR1 SQVTM, CDR2 ANQGSEA. The CDR3 is made up of 12 amino acids. The CDR3 here is CSVGTAGETQYF.

The chain uses TRBV28 and TRBJ2-7; TCRdb picks TRBD2, but there is no DNA to check that call. Germline V gene sequence: CDR1 MDHEN, CDR2 SYDVKM. This CDR3 is 16 amino acids long. CDR3 sequence reads: CASSPGRVAGAYGQYF.